The 11 T cell receptor beta chains below all came from one sample that was sequenced in a study of T cell repertoires and Cas9 in healthy adults. Assay used: immunoSEQ multiplex PCR; TCRdb lists only in-frame clones, some missing. In the table there are approximately 23,000 clones, about 90% of which are singletons. The sequenced material came from CD4+ effector T cells (CD127+, CD25-, CD137-, CD154-) from PBMCs; culture status not recorded. Receptors were obtained from a human donor in good health.

The CDR3 sequence is CASSKVAYEQYF. CDR3 bases: TGCGCCAGCAGCAAAGTAGCCTACGAGCAGTACTTC. The gene calls are TRBV5-1 and TRBJ2-7; D is unclear. Trimming pared 4 bases from V and 2 bases from J, leaving 7 bases between. The CDR3 is 12 residues long. Germline-derived CDR1 and CDR2 are SGHRS and YFSETQ.

The chain recombines TRBV27 with TRBJ2-1; tentative D call: TRBD1 (7 bases). The CDR3 is made up of 16 amino acids. V shed 6 bases and J shed 0 bases, with 15 bases lying between them. Germline V gene data show CDR1 as MNHEY and CDR2 as SMNVEV (reference sequence). This CDR3 reads CASSSGDRASYNEQFF. In nucleotides, the CDR3 is TGTGCCAGCAGCTCGGGGGACAGAGCCTCCTACAATGAGCAGTTCTTC.

The chain couples TRBV5-4 to TRBJ2-2; D possibly corresponds to TRBD1 (5 bases). Trimming cost V 2 bases and J 0 bases, with 8 bases left between them. CDR3 length: 15 residues. The germline V gene encodes CDR1 SGHNT and CDR2 YYREEE (reference sequence). Here the CDR3 reads CASSFSGTNTGELFF. In DNA, the CDR3 is TGTGCCAGCAGCTTCTCAGGGACGAACACCGGGGAGCTGTTTTTT.

This clone was observed a single time. The rearrangement links TRBV4-1 to TRBJ1-2; 10 bases match TRBD1. This CDR3 comprises 15 residues. Germline CDR1 is MGHRA and CDR2 is YSYEKL. J lost 7 bases, V lost 3 bases, and 8 bases had no gene match. Written as DNA, the CDR3 is TGCGCCAGCAGCCAGGAAGGGACAGGGGTAGGTGGCTACACCTTC. Encoded protein: CASSQEGTGVGGYTF.

This chain links TRBV27 with TRBJ1-1, with D unclear. Germline CDR1 reads MNHEY; CDR2 reads SMNVEV (reference sequence). The CDR3 covers 14 residues. V was shortened by 5 bases and J by 5 bases, with 15 bases between the two germline ends. CDR3 region: CASSRWRAETEAFF. The CDR3 coding sequence is TGTGCCAGCAGTAGGTGGCGGGCGGAAACTGAAGCTTTCTTT.

The J gene is TRBJ1-4, the V gene TRBV28; 7 bases are shared with TRBD1. Germline CDR1 reads MDHEN; CDR2 reads SYDVKM. The length of the CDR3 is 15 residues. V lost 5 bases, J lost 7 bases, and 10 bases stayed unmatched. This chain's CDR3 is CASSISGGWGEKLFF. CDR3 coding DNA: TGTGCCAGCAGTATATCAGGGGGTTGGGGTGAAAAACTGTTTTTT. The full variable domain, completed using reference TRBV28 and TRBJ1-4, is DVKVTQSSRYLVKRTGEKVFLECVQDMDHENMFWYRQDPGLGLRLIYFSYDVKMKEKGDIPEGYSVSREKKERFSLILESASTNQTSMYLCASSISGGWGEKLFFGSGTQLSVL.

CDR3 sequence reads: CASIKTATNEKLFF. DNA of the CDR3: TGTGCCAGCATAAAAACAGCAACTAATGAAAAACTGTTTTTT. The chain is built from TRBV7-9 and TRBJ1-4; no clear D. CDR1 is SEHNR and CDR2 is FQNEAQ in the germline V gene (reference sequence). V lost 7 bases and J lost 0, with 9 bases in between. The CDR3 is 14 residues long. Looking up the rest from reference TRBV7-9 and TRBJ1-4 gives the full variable domain: DTGVSQNPRHKITKRGQNVTFRCDPISEHNRLYWYRQTLGQGPEFLTYFQNEAQLEKSRLLSDRFSAERPKGSFSTLEIQRTEQGDSAMYLCASIKTATNEKLFFGSGTQLSVL.

This clone was detected once. The chain carries TRBV5-1 and TRBJ1-1; 9 nucleotides align to TRBD1. V lost 3 bases, J lost 4 bases, and 4 bases stayed unmatched. CDR1 and CDR2 (germline): SGHRS, YFSETQ. This CDR3 spans 14 amino acids. CDR3 residues: CASSSRTGVTEAFF. CDR3 nucleotides: TGCGCCAGCAGCTCAAGGACAGGGGTCACTGAAGCTTTCTTT.

CDR3 DNA: TGTGCCAGCTACGACATTAACTATGGCTACACCTTC. It translates to CASYDINYGYTF. The rearrangement links TRBV25-1 to TRBJ1-2; D uncertain. V was trimmed by 8 bases and J by 1 base, leaving 8 bases between them. Germline lookup yields CDR1 MGHDK and CDR2 SYGVNS. The length of the CDR3 is 12 residues.

This clone appeared once. The genes are TRBV29-1 and TRBJ2-3; maybe TRBD2 (6 bases). The CDR3 has 14 residues. The V and J ends lost 4 bases and 4 bases respectively, with 15 bases between them. The germline CDR1 and CDR2 sequences are SQVTM and ANQGSEA. The CDR3 DNA is TGCAGCGTTGCCCGGGAGTTTTACGCAGATACGCAGTATTTT. Its translation: CSVAREFYADTQYF.

The chain joins TRBV28 to TRBJ2-7; TRBD1 matches at 11 bases. The ends lost 4 bases at V and 5 bases at J; junction bases unmatched: 1. Germline assignment: CDR1 MDHEN and CDR2 SYDVKM. The CDR3 is made up of 13 amino acids. CDR3 loop: CASSWTGGDEQYF. The DNA of the CDR3 is TGTGCCAGCAGTTGGACAGGGGGCGACGAGCAGTACTTC.